This entry is about one TCR beta chain. The target antigen is unknown. These data originate in a study of T-cell reconstitution after alpha-beta-depleted transplantation in children. Study conclusions and caveats: Day-60 TCRbeta diversity that was high in some patients was derived from surviving recipient T cells and thymic progenitors. T cells produced anew were the main source of T-cell counts and diversity one year after transplant.

For TCRbeta, the library was prepared with unique molecular identifiers. A single record per CDR3 protein comes from TCRdb applying MiXCR to the PCR reads. Of some 350,000 distinct CDR3 sequences listed, 15% to 20% are singletons. This sample comprised PBMCs, mostly from graft donor cells, obtained 360 days after TCRalphabeta/CD19-depleted stem cell transplant. The sequence came from a male patient between 2 and 10 years old who had a stem cell transplant for acute lymphoblastic leukemia, so the T cells may come from the graft donor.

Here the CDR3 reads CASSLGGLTLEQYF. In DNA, the CDR3 is TGTGCCAGCAGTTTAGGGGGACTAACCCTCGAGCAGTACTTC. The chain employs TRBV28 and TRBJ2-7; 7 bases align to TRBD2. V lost 2 bases and J lost 6; bases outside the gene matches: 7. Looked up from germline, CDR1 is MDHEN and CDR2 is SYDVKM. The CDR3 sequence is 14 residues long.